Following are 10 T cell receptor beta chains from one sample sequenced in a study of Tregs in tolerant kidney transplant recipients. Only in-frame clones appear in the TCRdb table, and some are missing; sequencing was by immunoSEQ multiplex PCR. There are 55,000 to 70,000 clones in the sample; over 75% occur only once, and approximately 2.1% lies in the top ten. The sample consisted of Tregs from blood, taken before the transplant. Receptors were obtained from a human donor who received a combined kidney and bone marrow transplant.

This rearrangement joins TRBV6-5 to TRBJ2-7; D is perhaps TRBD1 or TRBD2 (5 bases each). Germline V gives CDR1 MNHEY, CDR2 SVGAGI. The V gene lost 2 bases and the J gene lost 4 bases, with 9 bases spanning the gap. The CDR3 contains 13 residues. CDR3 protein: CASSYGWGYEQYF. CDR3 bases: TGTGCCAGCAGTTACGGGTGGGGGTACGAGCAGTACTTC.

The chain links TRBV11-2 to TRBJ1-3; D unresolved. Trimming pared 6 bases from V and 0 bases from J, leaving 6 bases between. This CDR3 has 13 amino acids. Germline CDR1 SGHAT, CDR2 FQNNGV. The CDR3 bases are TGTGCCAGCAGGCCAAGCTCTGGAAACACCATATATTTT. It yields the protein CASRPSSGNTIYF.

The chain couples TRBV2 to TRBJ2-3; 11 positions match TRBD2. V gave up 6 bases and J gave up 5 bases; unmatched junction bases: 7. The CDR3 has 15 residues. Germline V gene lookup returns CDR1 SNHLY and CDR2 FYNNEI. The CDR3 protein is CASRSSGRRVDTQYF. CDR3 sequence (DNA): TGTGCCAGCAGGTCTAGCGGGAGGCGGGTAGATACGCAGTATTTT.

The chain couples TRBV28 to TRBJ2-5, with 11 bases aligning to TRBD2. CDR3 length equals 16 residues. CDR1 MDHEN and CDR2 SYDVKM come from the germline V gene. Unmatched junction bases numbered 9, after V lost 8 bases and J lost 1 base. The CDR3 nucleotides are TGTGCCAGCGCTTATCTAGGGACTAGCGGCCAAGAGACCCAGTACTTC. It yields the protein CASAYLGTSGQETQYF. The full variable domain, its missing parts supplied by reference TRBV28 and TRBJ2-5, is DVKVTQSSRYLVKRTGEKVFLECVQDMDHENMFWYRQDPGLGLRLIYFSYDVKMKEKGDIPEGYSVSREKKERFSLILESASTNQTSMYLCASAYLGTSGQETQYFGPGTRLLVL.

The rearrangement uses TRBV10-2 and TRBJ2-4; D not certain. Germline V gene sequence: CDR1 WSHSY, CDR2 SAAADI. V was clipped by 1 base and J by 6 bases, with 7 bases between them. This CDR3 comprises 13 residues. The CDR3 spells CASSEFVGNIQYF. The CDR3, as DNA: TGCGCCAGCAGTGAGTTTGTCGGAAACATTCAGTACTTC.

The V call is TRBV30, the J call TRBJ2-1; no clear D. CDR3 size: 12 residues. CDR1 is GTSNPN, CDR2 SVGIG, per germline (reference sequence). Trimming shortened V by 3 bases and J by 6 bases, and 9 bases separated the two germline ends. CDR3 sequence reads: CAWSRDTNEQFF. The CDR3 DNA reads TGTGCCTGGAGCCGAGATACCAATGAGCAGTTCTTC.

V and J are TRBV4-3 and TRBJ2-3, with D hard to call. Germline loops: CDR1 LGHNA, CDR2 YSLEER. The CDR3 sequence is 15 residues long. V lost 0 bases to trimming and J lost 5 bases, with 12 bases between them. The CDR3 spells CASSQEWAGLDTQYF. For the CDR3, the DNA is TGCGCCAGCAGCCAAGAGTGGGCAGGCTTAGATACGCAGTATTTT.

The V and J genes are TRBV5-4 and TRBJ2-7; D possibly corresponds to TRBD1 (6 bases). Germline CDR1 is SGHNT and CDR2 is YYREEE (reference sequence). V was clipped by 4 bases and J by 5 bases, with 13 bases between them. There are 13 residues in the CDR3. CDR3 protein: CASSGGLADEQYF. DNA for the CDR3: TGTGCCAGCAGCGGGGGCCTGGCTGACGAGCAGTACTTC.

The rearrangement joins TRBV27 to TRBJ2-5; 10 nucleotides agree with TRBD2. CDR1 and CDR2 (germline): MNHEY, SMNVEV (reference sequence). The length of the CDR3 is 17 residues. J was trimmed by 4 bases and V by 6 bases; bases with no gene match: 14. CDR3 sequence: CASSKGTAGGPLETQYF. The CDR3 nucleotides read TGTGCCAGCAGCAAAGGAACAGCGGGAGGGCCGCTAGAGACCCAGTACTTC.

V and J are TRBV29-1 and TRBJ1-1, with a possible D match to TRBD1 (6 bases). The germline V gene encodes CDR1 SQVTM and CDR2 ANQGSEA. The CDR3 loop spans 11 amino acids. V was cut by 7 bases and J by 1 base, with 7 bases left in between. The CDR3 loop is CSGTENTEAFF. CDR3 nucleotide sequence: TGCAGCGGGACAGAGAACACTGAAGCTTTCTTT.